This T cell receptor beta chain was identified during a study of T cell changes during pregnancy in multiple sclerosis. Clones were sequenced by immunoSEQ multiplex PCR, and TCRdb holds only the in-frame ones, with some missing. The data hold around 58,000 clones, with 90% to 95% observed a single time. The CDR3 runs to 14 residues. CDR1 ENHRY and CDR2 SYGVKD come from the germline V gene. With V trimmed by 11 bases and J by 3 bases, 11 bases remained unmatched. This receptor was identified in a female donor with multiple sclerosis, enrolled in a pregnancy study. Here the sequenced sample was peripheral blood, taken before pregnancy. This chain uses TRBV10-3 with TRBJ2-7, with TRBD1 matching 9 bases. CDR3 loop: CASQGRDRDYEQYF. As DNA, the CDR3 is TGTGCCTCCCAGGGGCGGGACAGGGACTACGAGCAGTACTTC.